The next 4 T cell receptor beta chains were all read from a single sample in a study of blood T cell repertoires in COVID-19. Sequencing used immunoSEQ multiplex PCR; TCRdb keeps in-frame clones, though not all of them. The sample carries about 210,000 clones, 75% to 90% recorded once. The sample taken for sequencing was PBMCs or T cells enriched from blood (not recorded which). Receptor source: a woman aged 25 to 39 who had been exposed to COVID-19.

This rearrangement joins TRBV5-1 to TRBJ2-1; no definite D call. The germline V gene encodes CDR1 SGHRS and CDR2 YFSETQ. The CDR3 consists of 12 residues. V was pared by 0 bases and J by 5 bases, with 3 bases between. The CDR3 protein is CASSLDNNEQFF. DNA for the CDR3: TGCGCCAGCAGCTTGGATAACAATGAGCAGTTCTTC.

CDR3 protein: CASSPRGGQPQHF. The CDR3 bases are TGTGCCAGCAGTCCCAGGGGTGGTCAGCCCCAGCATTTT. The J gene is TRBJ1-5, the V gene TRBV27; possible D gene TRBD1, 6 bases. Looked up from germline, CDR1 is MNHEY and CDR2 is SMNVEV (reference sequence). V lost 5 bases, J lost 6 bases, and 11 bases lay in between. The CDR3 covers 13 residues.

The J gene is TRBJ2-7, the V gene TRBV5-6, with 7 nucleotides matching TRBD1. J gave up 2 bases and V 0 bases, and 2 bases lay outside the gene matches. From germline, CDR1 is SGHDT and CDR2 YYEEEE. There are 14 residues in the CDR3. The CDR3 DNA sequence: TGTGCCAGCAGCTTGGGGACAGGAACCTACGAGCAGTACTTC. Amino acids: CASSLGTGTYEQYF.

The V call is TRBV10-3, the J call TRBJ1-2; 8 bases map to TRBD1. With 6 bases clipped from V and 4 bases from J, the junction kept 4 bases outside the gene matches. The CDR3 sequence is 13 residues long. Germline V CDR1 and CDR2: ENHRY, SYGVKD. The CDR3 DNA follows: TGTGCCATCAGCGGACAGGGCCGCTATGGCTACACCTTC. This sequence encodes CAISGQGRYGYTF.